Sequencing of this T cell receptor beta chain was carried out in a study of Graves' ophthalmopathy and Graves' hyperthyroidism. CDR1 and CDR2 from the germline V gene are WSHSY and SAAADI. The CDR3 has 15 residues. V was clipped by 4 bases and J by 1 base, with 14 bases between them. Amplified TCR beta CDR3 regions were obtained using RNA transcripts as template. HTBI primers primed a first-round RT-PCR, and a second-round multiplex PCR followed. TCRdb passed the multiplex PCR reads through MiXCR, listing each CDR3 protein once. The data contain a few hundred thousand distinct CDR3 sequences, roughly 39% of them seen just once; the ten biggest clones take up 3.5% to 4.5%.

The sequence derives from an adult man with Graves' hyperthyroidism. The chain is built from TRBV10-2 and TRBJ2-7; possibly TRBD1 for D (5 bases). The sample taken for sequencing was peripheral blood or thyroid tissue (not recorded which). CDR3 sequence reads: CASSGIDSSSYEQYF. In DNA, the CDR3 is TGCGCCAGCAGTGGGATCGACAGTAGTTCCTACGAGCAGTACTTC.